This TCR beta chain was sequenced for a study of T cell clusters in autoimmune cytopenias. TRB amplification used approximately 270 ng of peripheral blood genomic DNA. TRB rearrangements were amplified by touch-down multiplex PCR with mixed TRB-A/B primers. Reanalyzing the multiplex PCR reads, TCRdb keeps one entry per CDR3 protein, without DNA. This sample's table reports some 9,600 distinct CDR3 sequences. Sequencing input: peripheral blood. This receptor was obtained from a human donor with an autoimmune cytopenia or autoimmune hepatitis (not recorded which).

This CDR3 reads CASSMDGASGNTIYF. The chain combines TRBV6-2 or TRBV6-3 with TRBJ1-3; TCRdb reports TRBD1, a call that lacks DNA to check it against. Germline V gene lookup returns CDR1 MNHEY and CDR2 SVGEGT. This CDR3 is 15 amino acids long.